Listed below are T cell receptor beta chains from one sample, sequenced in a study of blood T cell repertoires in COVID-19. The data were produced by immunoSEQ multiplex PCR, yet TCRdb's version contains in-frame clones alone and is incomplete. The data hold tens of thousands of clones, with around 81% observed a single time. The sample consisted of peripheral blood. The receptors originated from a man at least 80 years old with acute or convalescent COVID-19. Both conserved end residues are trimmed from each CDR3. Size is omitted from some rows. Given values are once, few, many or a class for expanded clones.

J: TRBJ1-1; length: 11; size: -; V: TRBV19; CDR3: ASSMIGDTEAF
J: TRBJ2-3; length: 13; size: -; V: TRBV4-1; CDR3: ASSQEGTGTDTQY
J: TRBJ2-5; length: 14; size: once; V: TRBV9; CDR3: ASSVERAPGIGRQY
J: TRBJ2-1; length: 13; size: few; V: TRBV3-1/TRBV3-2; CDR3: ASSRLSGTYNEQF
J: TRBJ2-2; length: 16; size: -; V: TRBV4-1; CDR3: ASSQAFGGGRSFGELF
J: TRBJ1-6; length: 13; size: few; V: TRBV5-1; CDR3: ASSLEQGSTSPLH
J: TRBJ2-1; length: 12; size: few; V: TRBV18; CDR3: ASSPSQGRNEQF
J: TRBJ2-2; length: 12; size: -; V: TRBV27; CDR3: ASSRTGEPGELF
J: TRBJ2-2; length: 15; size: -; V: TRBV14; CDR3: ASSQAWASGNTGELF
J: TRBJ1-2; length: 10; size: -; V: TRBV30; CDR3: AWWRPYYGYT
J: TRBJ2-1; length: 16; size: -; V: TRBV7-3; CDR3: ASSLTPLGGSSYNEQF
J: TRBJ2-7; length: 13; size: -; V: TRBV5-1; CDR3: ASSLAGDRLYEQY
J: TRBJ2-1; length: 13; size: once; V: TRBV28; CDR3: ASSLPGKVYNEQF
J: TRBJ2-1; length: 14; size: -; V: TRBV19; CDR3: ASSTTSRGSIYEQF
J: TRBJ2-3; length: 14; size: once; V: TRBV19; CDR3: ASSVRLAGGTDTQY
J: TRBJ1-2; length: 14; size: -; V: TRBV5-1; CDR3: ASSVGQGGTNYGYT
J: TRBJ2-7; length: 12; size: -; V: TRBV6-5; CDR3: ASSYGQGSGEQY
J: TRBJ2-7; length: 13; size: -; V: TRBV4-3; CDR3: ASSQGGGSSYEQY
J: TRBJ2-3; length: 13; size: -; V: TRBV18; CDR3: ASSPRTGGTDTQY
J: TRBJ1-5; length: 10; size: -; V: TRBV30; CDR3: AWSAGQGPQH
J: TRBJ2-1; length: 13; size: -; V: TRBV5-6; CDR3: ASSLLLWAYNEQF
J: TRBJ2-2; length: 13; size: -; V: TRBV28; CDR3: ASSPQDWVTGELF
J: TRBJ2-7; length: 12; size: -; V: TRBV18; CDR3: ASSPGGGRYEQY
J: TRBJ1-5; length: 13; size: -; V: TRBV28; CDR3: ASSSGQGRNQPQH
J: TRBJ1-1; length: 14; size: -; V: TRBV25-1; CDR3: ASSGFPGQGDTEAF
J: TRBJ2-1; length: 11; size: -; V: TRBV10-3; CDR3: AMGPGGKNEQF
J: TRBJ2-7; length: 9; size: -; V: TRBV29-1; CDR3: SVGQAYEQY
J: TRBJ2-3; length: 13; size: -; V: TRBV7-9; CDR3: ASSPPAGEGGPQY